The following is a T cell receptor (beta chain) sequence with its context. A clone one base away is much larger, so this may be a read error. Individuals with ophthalmopathy presented a Clinical Activity Score of at least 3, a NOSPECS grade of at least 4 and a duration under 3 months. Not enrolled were patients with uncontrolled infection, other autoimmune disease, pregnancy or lactation. PBMCs were obtained from about 10 ml fresh peripheral blood. The sample originates from a study of T cells in Graves' hyperthyroidism and ophthalmopathy. Study context: Staff took peripheral blood when the initial diagnosis was made, before any treatment began.

Amplified TCR beta CDR3 regions derived from RNA transcripts. Initially, a first-round RT-PCR of the TCR CDR3 employed the HTBI primer set. From the multiplex PCR reads, TCRdb called clonotypes with MiXCR, one entry per CDR3 protein. The sample yields more than 500,000 distinct CDR3 sequences, about 16% seen once. The V end lost 10 bases, the J end lost 3 bases, and 15 bases lay between the germline ends. Germline V gene lookup returns CDR1 MDHEN and CDR2 SYDVKM. This CDR3 has 13 residues. Sequenced material: blood. This sequence was found in a woman aged 25-40 years with Graves' ophthalmopathy. V is TRBV28 and J is TRBJ2-5, with D hard to call. DNA for the CDR3: TGTGCCACCAACCACGAAGGGAAAGAGACCCAGTACTTC. It specifies CATNHEGKETQYF.